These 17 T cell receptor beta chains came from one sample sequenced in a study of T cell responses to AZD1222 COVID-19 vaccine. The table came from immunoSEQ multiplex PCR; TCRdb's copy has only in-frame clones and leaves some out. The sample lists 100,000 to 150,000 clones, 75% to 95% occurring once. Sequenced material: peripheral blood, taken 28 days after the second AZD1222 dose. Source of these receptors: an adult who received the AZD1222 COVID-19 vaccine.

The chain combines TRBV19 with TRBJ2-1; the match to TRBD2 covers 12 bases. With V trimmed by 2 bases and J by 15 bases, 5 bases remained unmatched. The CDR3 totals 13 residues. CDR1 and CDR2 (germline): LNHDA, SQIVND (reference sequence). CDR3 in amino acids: CASSITSGGWRFF. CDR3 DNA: TGTGCCAGTAGTATAACTAGCGGGGGGTGGCGGTTCTTC.

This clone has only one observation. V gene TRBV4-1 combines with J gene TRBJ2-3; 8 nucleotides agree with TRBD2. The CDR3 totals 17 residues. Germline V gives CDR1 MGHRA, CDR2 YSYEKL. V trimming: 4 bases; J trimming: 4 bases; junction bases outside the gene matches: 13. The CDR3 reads CASSPPTGGANPDTQYF. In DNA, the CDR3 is TGCGCCAGCAGCCCTCCGACCGGGGGGGCCAATCCAGATACGCAGTATTTT.

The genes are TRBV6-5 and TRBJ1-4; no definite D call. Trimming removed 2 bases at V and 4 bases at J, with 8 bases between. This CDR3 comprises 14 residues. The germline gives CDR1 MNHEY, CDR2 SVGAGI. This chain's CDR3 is CASSYGNLNEKLFF. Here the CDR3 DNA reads TGTGCCAGCAGTTACGGGAATCTTAATGAAAAACTGTTTTTT.

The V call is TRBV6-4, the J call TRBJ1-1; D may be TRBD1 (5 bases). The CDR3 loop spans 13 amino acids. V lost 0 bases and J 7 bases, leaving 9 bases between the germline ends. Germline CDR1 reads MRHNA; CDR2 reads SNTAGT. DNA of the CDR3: TGTGCCAGCAGTGACTCGTGGGGCAGTGAAGCTTTCTTT. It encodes CASSDSWGSEAFF.

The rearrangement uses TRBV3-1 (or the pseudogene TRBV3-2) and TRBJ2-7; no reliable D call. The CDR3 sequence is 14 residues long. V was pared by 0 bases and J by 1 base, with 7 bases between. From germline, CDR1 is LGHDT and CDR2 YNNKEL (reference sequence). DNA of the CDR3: TGTGCCAGCAGCCAAGATATGGGTTCCTACGAGCAGTACGTC. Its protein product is CASSQDMGSYEQYV.

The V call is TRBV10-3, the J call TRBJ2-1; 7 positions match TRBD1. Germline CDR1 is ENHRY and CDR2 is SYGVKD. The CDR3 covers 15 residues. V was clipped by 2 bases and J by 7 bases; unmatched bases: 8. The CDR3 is CAISEHRGPANEQFF. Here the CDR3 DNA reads TGTGCCATCAGTGAGCACAGGGGCCCGGCGAATGAGCAGTTCTTC.

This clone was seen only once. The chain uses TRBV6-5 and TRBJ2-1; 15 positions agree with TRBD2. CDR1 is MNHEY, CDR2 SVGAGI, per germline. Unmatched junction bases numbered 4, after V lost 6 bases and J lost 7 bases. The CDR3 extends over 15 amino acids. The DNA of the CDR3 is TGTGCCAGCAGGGCCGGGACTAGCGGGGGGAATGAGCAGTTCTTC. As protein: CASRAGTSGGNEQFF.

CDR3 bases: TGTGCCCAGGGCTGTTCCTATGGCTACACCTTC. It translates to CAQGCSYGYTF. The chain has TRBV21-1 and TRBJ1-2; the table's D call TRBD1 went unverified against the DNA. TRBV21-1 is designated a pseudogene. The CDR3 length is 11 residues.

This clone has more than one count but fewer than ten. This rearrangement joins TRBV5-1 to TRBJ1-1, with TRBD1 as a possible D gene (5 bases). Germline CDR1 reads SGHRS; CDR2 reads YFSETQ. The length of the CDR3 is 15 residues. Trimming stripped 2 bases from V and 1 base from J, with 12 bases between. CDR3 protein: CASSFQGWGNTEAFF. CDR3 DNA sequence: TGCGCCAGCAGCTTTCAGGGCTGGGGGAACACTGAAGCTTTCTTT.

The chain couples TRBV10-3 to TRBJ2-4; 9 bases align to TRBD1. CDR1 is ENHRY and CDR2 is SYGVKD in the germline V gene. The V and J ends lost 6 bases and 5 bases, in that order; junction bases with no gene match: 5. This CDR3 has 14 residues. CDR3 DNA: TGTGCCATCAGCCCCAGACAGGGGGAAAACATTCAGTACTTC. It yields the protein CAISPRQGENIQYF.

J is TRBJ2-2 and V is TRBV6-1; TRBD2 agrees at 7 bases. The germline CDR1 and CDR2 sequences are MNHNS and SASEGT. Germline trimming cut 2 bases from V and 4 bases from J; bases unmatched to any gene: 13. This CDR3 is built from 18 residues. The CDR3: CASSEWSWGGTVTGELFF. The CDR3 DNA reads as TGTGCCAGCAGTGAATGGTCTTGGGGGGGGACTGTCACCGGGGAGCTGTTTTTT.

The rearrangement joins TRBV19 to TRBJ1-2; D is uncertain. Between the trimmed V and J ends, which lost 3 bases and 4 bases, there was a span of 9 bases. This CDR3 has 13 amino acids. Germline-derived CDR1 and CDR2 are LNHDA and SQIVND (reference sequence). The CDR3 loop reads CASSMADIYGYTF. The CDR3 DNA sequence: TGTGCCAGTAGTATGGCTGACATCTATGGCTACACCTTC.

DNA for the CDR3: TGTGCCAGCAGTTACGGGTTCGGCTACCAAGAGACCCAGTACTTC. Its translation: CASSYGFGYQETQYF. The genes are TRBV6-2 or TRBV6-3 and TRBJ2-5, with D uncertain. V was clipped by 2 bases and J by 0 bases, with 10 bases between them. Germline-derived CDR1 and CDR2 are MNHEY and SVGEGT. This CDR3 contains 15 residues.

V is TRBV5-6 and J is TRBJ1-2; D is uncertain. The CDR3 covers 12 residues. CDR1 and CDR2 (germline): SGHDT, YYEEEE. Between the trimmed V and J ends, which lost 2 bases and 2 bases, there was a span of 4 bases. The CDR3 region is CASSFQNYGYTF. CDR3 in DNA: TGTGCCAGCAGCTTCCAGAACTATGGCTACACCTTC.

The CDR3 sequence: CASSEGWANYGYTF. CDR3 DNA sequence: TGTGCCAGCAGTGAAGGGTGGGCTAACTATGGCTACACCTTC. The V call is TRBV6-1, the J call TRBJ1-2; D is undetermined. V was trimmed by 1 base and J by 0 bases, leaving 6 bases between them. The CDR3 loop spans 14 amino acids. Germline V gene data show CDR1 as MNHNS and CDR2 as SASEGT.

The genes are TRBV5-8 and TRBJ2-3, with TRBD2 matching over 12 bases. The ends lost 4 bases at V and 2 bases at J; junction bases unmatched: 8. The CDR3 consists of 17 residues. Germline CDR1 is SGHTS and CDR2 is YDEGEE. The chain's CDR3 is CASSTTSGGMVTDTQYF. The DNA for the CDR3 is TGTGCCAGCAGCACCACTAGCGGGGGGATGGTCACAGATACGCAGTATTTT.

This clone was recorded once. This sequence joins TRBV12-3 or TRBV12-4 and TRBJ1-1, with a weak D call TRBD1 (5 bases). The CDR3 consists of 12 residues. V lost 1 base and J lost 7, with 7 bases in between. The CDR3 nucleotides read TGTGCCAGCAGTTTAGTAACAGGTGAAGCTTTCTTT. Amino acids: CASSLVTGEAFF.